The table lists the clone carrying this T cell receptor beta chain with a few counts. What it recognizes is unknown. This entry comes from a study of pediatric ulcerative colitis. Whole-study findings and limits: Repertoires came from total lymphocyte DNA, not specific subsets. No controls had the two rectal clonotypes shared by ulcerative colitis patients.

Rectal tissue came from one to two pinch biopsies taken at colonoscopy. The survey-level immunoSEQ assay was used. Measured with immunoSEQ multiplex PCR; TCRdb has only the in-frame clones, and not every one. The data contain 15,000 to 20,000 clones, about two thirds of them seen just once; the ten biggest clones take up approximately 3.6%. After removal of 3 bases from V and 5 bases from J, the junction contained 4 bases not matched to a gene. This CDR3 has 14 amino acids. CDR1 WNHNN and CDR2 SYGVQD come from the germline V gene (reference sequence). This receptor was taken from a girl aged 10 to 17 with moderate ulcerative colitis. The rearrangement links TRBV10-1 to TRBJ1-1; TRBD1 agrees at 9 bases. Sequenced input: gut tissue. CDR3 sequence reads: CASSEGTGITEAFF. The DNA for the CDR3 is TGCGCCAGCAGTGAAGGGACAGGGATTACTGAAGCTTTCTTT.